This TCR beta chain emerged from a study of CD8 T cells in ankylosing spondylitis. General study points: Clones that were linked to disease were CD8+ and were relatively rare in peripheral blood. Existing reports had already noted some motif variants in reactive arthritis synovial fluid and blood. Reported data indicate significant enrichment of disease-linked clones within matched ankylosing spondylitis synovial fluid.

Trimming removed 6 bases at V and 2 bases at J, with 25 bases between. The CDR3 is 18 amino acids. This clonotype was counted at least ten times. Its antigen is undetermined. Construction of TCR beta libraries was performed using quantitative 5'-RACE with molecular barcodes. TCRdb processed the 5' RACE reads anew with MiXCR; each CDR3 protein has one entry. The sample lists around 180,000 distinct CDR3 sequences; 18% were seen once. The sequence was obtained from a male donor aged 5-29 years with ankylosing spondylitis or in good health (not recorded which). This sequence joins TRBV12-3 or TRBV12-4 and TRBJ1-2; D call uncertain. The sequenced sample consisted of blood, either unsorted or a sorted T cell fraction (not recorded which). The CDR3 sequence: CASRPILPPRSSNYGYTF. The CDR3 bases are TGTGCCAGCAGGCCGATTCTACCCCCTAGATCCTCCAACTATGGCTACACCTTC.